This T cell receptor (beta chain) was retrieved from a study of T cells after yellow fever vaccination. The overall study: Preparation of fractions with low cell numbers was performed using SMART-Seq v4 Ultra Low Input. Whole-study results and caveats: Clones from primary vaccination mostly reappeared after the booster (around 96% CD4, approximately 88% CD8).

Trimming removed 5 bases from V and 7 bases from J, with 18 bases in between. Germline values: CDR1 SGHTA, CDR2 FQGNSA. The CDR3 sequence is 15 residues long. Synthesis of TCR cDNA relied on 5'RACE template switching, which attached a universal primer site and UMIs. MiXCR was run by TCRdb on the 5' RACE reads, yielding one entry per CDR3 protein. The sample contains some 52,000 distinct CDR3 sequences, 6.6% of which appear only once. This clonotype was seen only a few times. This receptor was identified in a man between 18 and 29 years old who received the YFV17D yellow fever vaccine. This chain joins TRBV7-2 and TRBJ1-5; D ambiguous. The source was CD8+ T cells not binding an NS4B(214-222) dextramer, sorted from PBMCs, collected about 41 days after the first yellow fever vaccination. The CDR3 region has the DNA TGTGCCAGCAGCCCTACGGAGGGTAGGCGACAGCCCCAGCATTTT. This codes for CASSPTEGRRQPQHF. The full variable domain, completed using reference TRBV7-2 and TRBJ1-5, is GAGVSQSPSNKVTEKGKDVELRCDPISGHTALYWYRQSLGQGLEFLIYFQGNSAPDKSGLPSDRFSAERTGGSVSTLTIQRTQQEDSAVYLCASSPTEGRRQPQHFGDGTRLSIL.